The 14 T cell receptor beta chains given below trace back to one sample, sequenced in a study of blood T cell repertoires in COVID-19. Repertoires were generated with immunoSEQ multiplex PCR, while TCRdb's copy carries only in-frame clones and drops some. The sample lists about 190,000 clones; roughly 80% were seen once. The sequenced material came from peripheral blood. The receptors stem from a woman aged 50 to 65 with acute or convalescent COVID-19.

The J gene is TRBJ2-3, the V gene TRBV29-1, with D tentatively TRBD2 (6 bases). From germline, CDR1 is SQVTM and CDR2 ANQGSEA. The CDR3 loop spans 13 amino acids. The CDR3 sequence: CSLLGTSTDTQYF. As DNA, the CDR3 is TGCAGTTTGCTGGGGACTAGCACAGATACGCAGTATTTT.

CDR3 DNA: TGCGCCAGCAGCCAAGTCTTCCAGGAGACCCAGTACTTC. This sequence encodes CASSQVFQETQYF. The chain links TRBV4-1 to TRBJ2-5; D uncertain. Trimming pared 1 base from V and 5 bases from J, leaving 8 bases between. CDR3 length: 13 residues. Germline assignment: CDR1 MGHRA and CDR2 YSYEKL.

This sequence joins TRBV7-2 and TRBJ2-3, with TRBD2 matching over 9 bases. Per germline, CDR1 SGHTA and CDR2 FQGNSA. CDR3 length equals 18 residues. The J segment lost 1 base and the V segment lost 3 bases, leaving 11 bases of the junction unmatched. The DNA for the CDR3 is TGTGCCAGCAGCTTCTTTTCTTCGGCGGGGGGGGGCACAGATACGCAGTATTTT. Its protein is CASSFFSSAGGGTDTQYF. Together with reference TRBV7-2 and TRBJ2-3, the CDR3 gives the full variable domain: GAGVSQSPSNKVTEKGKDVELRCDPISGHTALYWYRQSLGQGLEFLIYFQGNSAPDKSGLPSDRFSAERTGGSVSTLTIQRTQQEDSAVYLCASSFFSSAGGGTDTQYFGPGTRLTVL.

The chain employs TRBV28 and TRBJ1-5, with 8 positions matching TRBD1. The V and J ends lost 5 bases and 6 bases, in that order; junction bases with no gene match: 3. This CDR3 region has 13 residues. Per the germline V gene, CDR1 is MDHEN and CDR2 is SYDVKM. The CDR3 loop is CASSGTGRQPQHF. DNA for the CDR3: TGTGCCAGCAGTGGGACAGGTCGTCAGCCCCAGCATTTT.

The V gene is TRBV5-4, the J gene TRBJ2-2, with 8 bases matching TRBD2. The CDR3 sequence is 18 residues long. Losses at the gene ends were 2 bases for V and 4 bases for J; bases not matched to a gene: 13. Germline V lookup: CDR1 SGHNT, CDR2 YYREEE (reference sequence). This CDR3 is CASSLGGFRGGRTGELFF. CDR3 bases: TGTGCCAGCAGCTTAGGAGGATTTCGCGGGGGGCGCACCGGGGAGCTGTTTTTT. Full variable domain (missing parts from reference TRBV5-4 and TRBJ2-2): ETGVTQSPTHLIKTRGQQVTLRCSSQSGHNTVSWYQQALGQGPQFIFQYYREEENGRGNFPPRFSGLQFPNYSSELNVNALELDDSALYLCASSLGGFRGGRTGELFFGEGSRLTVL.

The chain couples TRBV27 to TRBJ1-4; 8 nucleotides match TRBD1. Trimming removed 4 bases from V and 6 bases from J; junction bases left unmatched: 4. This CDR3 has 14 amino acids. Germline loops: CDR1 MNHEY, CDR2 SMNVEV (reference sequence). This CDR3 reads CASSSGGTDEKLFF. The CDR3 nucleotides are TGTGCCAGCAGTTCAGGGGGCACTGATGAAAAACTGTTTTTT.

This clone was seen only a few times. The V and J genes are TRBV14 and TRBJ1-3; D unclear. The CDR3 consists of 15 residues. Trimming stripped 5 bases from V and 4 bases from J, with 15 bases between. Germline CDR1 is SGHDN and CDR2 is FVKESK. The CDR3 loop is CASSYGGFGGNTIYF. The CDR3 DNA reads TGTGCCAGCAGCTACGGAGGTTTTGGGGGAAACACCATATATTTT.

This clone was counted between two and nine times. The chain uses TRBV12-3 or TRBV12-4 and TRBJ1-5; D not resolved. CDR3 size: 13 residues. Trimming shortened V by 6 bases and J by 7 bases, and 13 bases separated the two germline ends. The CDR3, as DNA: TGTGCCAGCAGCCTTACCAGGAACCAGCCCCAGCATTTT. Translation: CASSLTRNQPQHF.

V is TRBV19 and J is TRBJ2-7, with TRBD1 identical over 7 bases. Germline CDR1 reads LNHDA; CDR2 reads SQIVND (reference sequence). Unmatched junction bases numbered 9, after V lost 7 bases and J lost 0 bases. CDR3 length: 15 residues. This CDR3 is CASTTDRAGSYEQYF. The CDR3 region has the DNA TGTGCCAGTACCACAGACAGGGCAGGCTCCTACGAGCAGTACTTC.

The chain joins TRBV2 to TRBJ2-7; possibly TRBD1 for D (5 bases). Germline-derived CDR1 and CDR2 are SNHLY and FYNNEI. There are 13 residues in the CDR3. Trimming stripped 5 bases from V and 2 bases from J, with 10 bases between. The chain's CDR3 is CASSFQGTYEQYF. The CDR3 coding sequence is TGTGCCAGCAGTTTTCAGGGAACCTACGAGCAGTACTTC.

The rearrangement links TRBV10-2 to TRBJ1-2; TRBD1 aligns across 7 bases. The V and J ends lost 4 bases and 2 bases, in that order; junction bases with no gene match: 4. The CDR3 length is 14 residues. Germline values: CDR1 WSHSY, CDR2 SAAADI. The CDR3 loop is CASSAVQGNYGYTF. The DNA for the CDR3 is TGCGCCAGCAGTGCAGTACAGGGGAACTATGGCTACACCTTC.

The rearrangement uses TRBV2 and TRBJ2-7, with D maybe TRBD1 (6 bases). Germline CDR1 reads SNHLY; CDR2 reads FYNNEI. The CDR3 contains 15 residues. The V gene lost 1 base and the J gene lost 2 bases, with 12 bases spanning the gap. The CDR3 loop is CASSEELAGAYEQYF. CDR3 bases: TGTGCCAGCAGTGAAGAACTTGCAGGGGCCTACGAGCAGTACTTC.

This clone was seen a single time. This sequence joins TRBV18 and TRBJ2-1, with 13 positions matching TRBD2. Germline V gives CDR1 KGHSH, CDR2 LQKENI. There are 18 residues in the CDR3. Trimming took 3 bases from V and 2 from J; bases not matched to a gene: 7. The CDR3 loop is CASSPRMTSGGTYNEQFF. For the CDR3, the DNA is TGTGCCAGCTCACCGCGGATGACTAGCGGGGGGACCTACAATGAGCAGTTCTTC.

The J gene is TRBJ2-1, the V gene TRBV14; D gene uncertain. V lost 1 base and J lost 9, with 16 bases in between. Germline lookup yields CDR1 SGHDN and CDR2 FVKESK. This CDR3 comprises 15 residues. DNA of the CDR3: TGTGCCAGCAGCCAAGTTCCTTTGTCGGGTGCTGAGCAGTTCTTC. It specifies CASSQVPLSGAEQFF. The full variable domain, rest sourced from reference TRBV14 and TRBJ2-1, is EAGVTQFPSHSVIEKGQTVTLRCDPISGHDNLYWYRRVMGKEIKFLLHFVKESKQDESGMPNNRFLAERTGGTYSTLKVQPAELEDSGVYFCASSQVPLSGAEQFFGPGTRLTVL.